A selection of T cell receptor beta chains follows, all from one sample in a study of cytomegalovirus exposure and HLA in healthy donors. Repertoires were generated with immunoSEQ multiplex PCR, while TCRdb's copy carries only in-frame clones and drops some. The sample includes around 170,000 clones, more than 75% of them seen just once. Input material: PBMCs. Source of these receptors: a woman aged 45-60 years in good health and CMV-seropositive. Both conserved end residues are part of each CDR3. Fields, in order: D gene, clone size, J gene, V gene, CDR3 DNA, CDR3 protein. D genes are given only for firm matches. The size entry is marked missing in some rows and otherwise reads once, few, many or a size class.

d_call: TRBD2; clone_size: .; j_call: TRBJ2-5; v_call: TRBV7-9; cdr3_nt: TGTGCCAGCAGCCCCGAGGCCGGGGGGACCCGACCGGGGGCCCAGTACTTC; cdr3_aa: CASSPEAGGTRPGAQYF
d_call: .; clone_size: .; j_call: TRBJ2-3; v_call: TRBV7-9; cdr3_nt: TGTGCCAGCAGCTTAGCGAATGGGGGGACAGATACGCAGTATTTT; cdr3_aa: CASSLANGGTDTQYF
d_call: TRBD1; clone_size: .; j_call: TRBJ1-2; v_call: TRBV7-9; cdr3_nt: TGTTCCAGCAGCTTAGGGCCGAAGGGGGCCGACTCAAACTATGGCTACACCTTC; cdr3_aa: CSSSLGPKGADSNYGYTF
d_call: .; clone_size: .; j_call: TRBJ1-2; v_call: TRBV30; cdr3_nt: TGTGCCTGGAAAGCGCCCGCCAACCCGAGATACACCTTC; cdr3_aa: CAWKAPANPRYTF
d_call: .; clone_size: .; j_call: TRBJ2-3; v_call: TRBV7-6; cdr3_nt: TGTGCCGGCAGCTTAGTGGGCGGGGAGACAGATACGCAGTATTTT; cdr3_aa: CAGSLVGGETDTQYF
d_call: .; clone_size: .; j_call: TRBJ2-7; v_call: TRBV19; cdr3_nt: TGTGCCAGTAGTATAGAACGCGGGGGCCTTCCCTACGAGCAGTACTTC; cdr3_aa: CASSIERGGLPYEQYF
d_call: TRBD2; clone_size: .; j_call: TRBJ2-3; v_call: TRBV5-1; cdr3_nt: TGCGCCAGCAGCTCCGGGACTAGCGGGGGGTCCACAGATACGCAGTATTTT; cdr3_aa: CASSSGTSGGSTDTQYF
d_call: TRBD1; clone_size: few; j_call: TRBJ1-1; v_call: TRBV6-5; cdr3_nt: TGTGCCAGCAGTTACCCCGACAGGGCGAACACTGAAGCTTTCTTT; cdr3_aa: CASSYPDRANTEAFF
d_call: TRBD2; clone_size: .; j_call: TRBJ2-3; v_call: TRBV28; cdr3_nt: TGTGCCAGCAGCCACCCGGGGGGACCTAGCACAGATACGCAGTATTTT; cdr3_aa: CASSHPGGPSTDTQYF
d_call: TRBD1; clone_size: .; j_call: TRBJ1-1; v_call: TRBV6-6; cdr3_nt: TGTGCCAGCACCGAGGACAGGGTCTATACTGAAGCTTTCTTT; cdr3_aa: CASTEDRVYTEAFF
d_call: .; clone_size: .; j_call: TRBJ2-1; v_call: TRBV5-6; cdr3_nt: TGTGCCAGCACCCTGACAGTGCTAGGAAATGAGCAGTTCTTC; cdr3_aa: CASTLTVLGNEQFF
d_call: TRBD1; clone_size: .; j_call: TRBJ2-2; v_call: TRBV5-6; cdr3_nt: TGTGCCAGCAGCCAGACAGGGAAGGGGAGCACCGGGGAGCTGTTTTTT; cdr3_aa: CASSQTGKGSTGELFF
d_call: .; clone_size: few; j_call: TRBJ2-7; v_call: TRBV5-1; cdr3_nt: TGCGCCAGCAGACAGGAATACGAGCAGTACTTC; cdr3_aa: CASRQEYEQYF
d_call: .; clone_size: .; j_call: TRBJ2-3; v_call: TRBV7-9; cdr3_nt: TGTGCCAGCAGCTTAGTTGCGGGATACACAGATACGCAGTATTTT; cdr3_aa: CASSLVAGYTDTQYF
d_call: TRBD1; clone_size: .; j_call: TRBJ2-7; v_call: TRBV5-1; cdr3_nt: TGCGCCAGCAGTCGGGACAGAGACTACGAGCAGTACTTC; cdr3_aa: CASSRDRDYEQYF
d_call: TRBD1; clone_size: .; j_call: TRBJ1-2; v_call: TRBV7-3; cdr3_nt: TGTGCCAGCAGCTCGGACAGGATGTATGGCTACACCTTC; cdr3_aa: CASSSDRMYGYTF
d_call: TRBD1; clone_size: .; j_call: TRBJ2-1; v_call: TRBV28; cdr3_nt: TGTGCCAGCAGAGCCAGGGGGCCGAGCTCCTACAATGAGCAGTTCTTC; cdr3_aa: CASRARGPSSYNEQFF
d_call: TRBD1; clone_size: once; j_call: TRBJ1-1; v_call: TRBV7-9; cdr3_nt: TGTGCCAGCAGTCATCCGGGACAGGGGAATACTGAAGCTTTCTTT; cdr3_aa: CASSHPGQGNTEAFF
d_call: .; clone_size: .; j_call: TRBJ1-1; v_call: TRBV6-1; cdr3_nt: TGTGCCAGCAGTCGGGTGGGGGGGGAAGCTTTCTTT; cdr3_aa: CASSRVGGEAFF
d_call: .; clone_size: .; j_call: TRBJ2-7; v_call: TRBV6-5; cdr3_nt: TGTGCCAGCAGGGTCGAGTCGGGAACCTACGAGCAGTACTTC; cdr3_aa: CASRVESGTYEQYF
d_call: .; clone_size: .; j_call: TRBJ1-1; v_call: TRBV19; cdr3_nt: TGTGCCAGTAGTCCAGGGGTTACTGAAGCTTTCTTT; cdr3_aa: CASSPGVTEAFF
d_call: .; clone_size: .; j_call: TRBJ1-4; v_call: TRBV9; cdr3_nt: TGTGCCAGCAGCCCGAGTGGCGGAGTAGGAGAAAAACTGTTTTTT; cdr3_aa: CASSPSGGVGEKLFF
d_call: TRBD1; clone_size: .; j_call: TRBJ1-4; v_call: TRBV9; cdr3_nt: TGTGCCAGCAGCTTCCGCGCGACAGGGGACGAAAAACTGTTTTTT; cdr3_aa: CASSFRATGDEKLFF
d_call: TRBD1; clone_size: few; j_call: TRBJ1-1; v_call: TRBV4-3; cdr3_nt: TGCGCCAGCAGCCAAGGACAGGGGCGGGTTACTGAAGCTTTCTTT; cdr3_aa: CASSQGQGRVTEAFF
d_call: .; clone_size: .; j_call: TRBJ1-4; v_call: TRBV7-2; cdr3_nt: TGTGCCAGCAGATGGACAGAGGGGGAAAAACTGTTTTTT; cdr3_aa: CASRWTEGEKLFF
d_call: .; clone_size: .; j_call: TRBJ1-1; v_call: TRBV30; cdr3_nt: TGTGCCTGGAGTGTGAGCAGGATTCCCCTCGGCAACACTGAAGCTTTCTTT; cdr3_aa: CAWSVSRIPLGNTEAFF
d_call: .; clone_size: .; j_call: TRBJ1-4; v_call: TRBV4-1; cdr3_nt: TGCGCCAGCAGCCTAAAATCTGCGGGGAATGAAAAACTGTTTTTT; cdr3_aa: CASSLKSAGNEKLFF
d_call: .; clone_size: .; j_call: TRBJ2-1; v_call: TRBV7-3; cdr3_nt: TGTGCCAGCAGCCTCCGGGGTAGCGGGGACAGCTCCTACAATGAGCAGTTCTTC; cdr3_aa: CASSLRGSGDSSYNEQFF
d_call: .; clone_size: .; j_call: TRBJ1-3; v_call: TRBV6-5; cdr3_nt: TGTGCCAGCACCCGGGGGGGGAGCTCTGGAAACACCATATATTTT; cdr3_aa: CASTRGGSSGNTIYF
d_call: .; clone_size: .; j_call: TRBJ2-2; v_call: TRBV25-1; cdr3_nt: TGTGCCAGCAGTCGGGCAGGGACTCCGGAGCTGTTTTTT; cdr3_aa: CASSRAGTPELFF
d_call: TRBD1; clone_size: .; j_call: TRBJ1-1; v_call: TRBV7-6; cdr3_nt: TGTGCCAGCAGCCCCGCCCGGACAGGACACACTGAAGCTTTCTTT; cdr3_aa: CASSPARTGHTEAFF
d_call: .; clone_size: .; j_call: TRBJ1-1; v_call: TRBV13; cdr3_nt: TGTGCCACCAGTAGACGGGGGAACACTGAAGCTTTCTTT; cdr3_aa: CATSRRGNTEAFF
d_call: TRBD1; clone_size: .; j_call: TRBJ1-2; v_call: TRBV28; cdr3_nt: TGTGCCAGCAGTATCACAGGGGGCGCTGGGAACTATGGCTACACCTTC; cdr3_aa: CASSITGGAGNYGYTF
d_call: TRBD1; clone_size: .; j_call: TRBJ2-3; v_call: TRBV2; cdr3_nt: TGTGCCAGCAGGGGGGGACAGGGGGACACAGATACGCAGTATTTT; cdr3_aa: CASRGGQGDTDTQYF
d_call: TRBD1; clone_size: .; j_call: TRBJ1-2; v_call: TRBV27; cdr3_nt: TGTGCCAGCAGTCCATGGACAGGGACCTATGGCTACACCTTC; cdr3_aa: CASSPWTGTYGYTF
d_call: .; clone_size: .; j_call: TRBJ1-5; v_call: TRBV29-1; cdr3_nt: TGCAGCGTTGGCGACAGGCCTAATCAGCCCCAGCATTTT; cdr3_aa: CSVGDRPNQPQHF
d_call: TRBD1; clone_size: .; j_call: TRBJ2-3; v_call: TRBV7-6; cdr3_nt: TGTGCCAGCAGCCGGACAGGGGAAGGTTGGACAGATACGCAGTATTTT; cdr3_aa: CASSRTGEGWTDTQYF
d_call: TRBD2; clone_size: .; j_call: TRBJ2-7; v_call: TRBV11-3; cdr3_nt: TGTGCCAGCAGCGCCCGTAGCGGGCACTACTTC; cdr3_aa: CASSARSGHYF
d_call: TRBD1; clone_size: once; j_call: TRBJ1-6; v_call: TRBV6-6; cdr3_nt: TGTGCCAGCAGTCAGGACAGGGGGGTGAATTCACCCCTCCACTTT; cdr3_aa: CASSQDRGVNSPLHF
d_call: TRBD2; clone_size: .; j_call: TRBJ2-1; v_call: TRBV5-4; cdr3_nt: TGTGCCAGCAGCTTGGTGCGGGGGGGCTCCTACAATGAGCAGTTCTTC; cdr3_aa: CASSLVRGGSYNEQFF
d_call: .; clone_size: once; j_call: TRBJ1-1; v_call: TRBV7-9; cdr3_nt: TGTGCCAGCAGCTTATTCGGGAACACTGAAGCTTTCTTT; cdr3_aa: CASSLFGNTEAFF
d_call: .; clone_size: .; j_call: TRBJ1-1; v_call: TRBV4-1; cdr3_nt: TGCGCCAGCAGCCAAGACCTTACTCCACGGGGGGGGATCACTGAAGCTTTCTTT; cdr3_aa: CASSQDLTPRGGITEAFF
d_call: .; clone_size: .; j_call: TRBJ1-2; v_call: TRBV7-9; cdr3_nt: TGTTCCAGCAGCTTAGCGGGGCAGGGTGTCTATGGCTACACCTTC; cdr3_aa: CSSSLAGQGVYGYTF
d_call: .; clone_size: once; j_call: TRBJ2-3; v_call: TRBV6-4; cdr3_nt: TGTGCCAGCAGCCAACAGGGTACAGATACGCAGTATTTT; cdr3_aa: CASSQQGTDTQYF
d_call: .; clone_size: few; j_call: TRBJ2-3; v_call: TRBV7-2; cdr3_nt: TGTGCCAGCAGCTTCGGACTGGGTTCAGATACGCAGTATTTT; cdr3_aa: CASSFGLGSDTQYF
d_call: TRBD1; clone_size: .; j_call: TRBJ1-2; v_call: TRBV5-1; cdr3_nt: TGCGCCAGCAGCTTGGGTCGTTTGGCAGGGGGATCTGGCTACACCTTC; cdr3_aa: CASSLGRLAGGSGYTF
d_call: TRBD1; clone_size: .; j_call: TRBJ1-1; v_call: TRBV5-1; cdr3_nt: TGCGCCAGCAGCTGGACAGGGACTGAAGCTTTCTTT; cdr3_aa: CASSWTGTEAFF
d_call: .; clone_size: .; j_call: TRBJ1-2; v_call: TRBV7-2; cdr3_nt: TGTGCCAGCAGCTTAGCACCGACGGGCTATGGCTACACCTTC; cdr3_aa: CASSLAPTGYGYTF
d_call: .; clone_size: .; j_call: TRBJ2-7; v_call: TRBV4-3; cdr3_nt: TGCGCCAGCAGCCAGACAGGAAACTCCTACGAGCAGTACTTC; cdr3_aa: CASSQTGNSYEQYF
d_call: TRBD2; clone_size: .; j_call: TRBJ2-2; v_call: TRBV5-1; cdr3_nt: TGCGCCAGCAGCTTGACCGCGGGGGGGCCCACCGGGGAGCTGTTTTTT; cdr3_aa: CASSLTAGGPTGELFF
d_call: TRBD1; clone_size: .; j_call: TRBJ2-2; v_call: TRBV5-1; cdr3_nt: TGCGCCAGCAGCTCAGAACCTAACAGGGGAAACACCGGGGAGCTGTTTTTT; cdr3_aa: CASSSEPNRGNTGELFF
d_call: TRBD1; clone_size: .; j_call: TRBJ2-3; v_call: TRBV19; cdr3_nt: TGTGCCAGCAATACCCCTGGGGACAGGGGATTAGATACGCAGTATTTT; cdr3_aa: CASNTPGDRGLDTQYF
d_call: TRBD2; clone_size: .; j_call: TRBJ2-3; v_call: TRBV5-6; cdr3_nt: TGTGCCAGCAGCCCCCCGGGCGGGGGGATAAGCACAGATACGCAGTATTTT; cdr3_aa: CASSPPGGGISTDTQYF